This TCR beta chain was retrieved from a study of identical twins. TCRdb reprocessed the 5' RACE reads via MiXCR and lists one record per CDR3 protein. The sample contains hundreds of thousands of distinct CDR3 sequences, roughly 6.2% of which appear only once. This clonotype was observed many times. This CDR3 region has 13 residues. Germline assignment: CDR1 SGHDT and CDR2 YYEEEE. The germline V and J ends were trimmed by 4 bases and 3 bases, with 10 bases remaining between them. What was sequenced was naive T cells sorted from blood. J is TRBJ1-1 and V is TRBV5-6, with D unresolved. This receptor was identified in a man younger than 30 in good health. The CDR3 DNA sequence: TGTGCCAGCAGCCGTGACTCCGACACTGAAGCTTTCTTT. As protein: CASSRDSDTEAFF.